The present T cell receptor beta chain was sequenced within a study of blood T cell repertoires in COVID-19. Study context: COVID-19 samples, acute and convalescent, were from the United States, Italy and Spain. Sources were T cells, B-cell-depleted T cells, or PBMCs; the material itself was cDNA or gDNA.

As originally analysed: Reference gene primer amplification gave estimated nucleated cell counts. The repertoire was sequenced with immunoSEQ multiplex PCR; TCRdb's copy has only in-frame clones and lacks some. From that table come the V and J calls and clone size; the DNA was used to work out D and trimming. The sample lists 30,000 to 45,000 clones, about nine tenths seen once, with 5.5% to 6.5% in the top ten. Germline V lookup: CDR1 SGHTA, CDR2 FQGNSA. With 7 bases removed from V and 1 base from J, the gap between germline ends came to 14 bases. This CDR3 comprises 14 residues. V is TRBV7-2 and J is TRBJ2-7, with a tentative D call TRBD2 (5 bases). Specimen: peripheral blood. The sequence derives from a human donor in a cohort sampled during active COVID-19. CDR3 coding DNA: TGTGCCAGCACCTTTAGAGGGAGATCCTACGAGCAGTACTTC. Translating gives CASTFRGRSYEQYF.